The 32 T cell receptor beta chains in this list originate from one sample, sequenced in a study of blood T cell repertoires in COVID-19. Produced via immunoSEQ multiplex PCR; TCRdb's table is partial and in-frame only. Of 300,000 to 350,000 clones listed, around 86% are singletons. The sample taken for sequencing was PBMCs or T cells enriched from blood (not recorded which). The receptors here all came from a woman in her 40s with acute COVID-19.

This clone was seen a handful of times. V gene TRBV3-1 (or the pseudogene TRBV3-2) combines with J gene TRBJ1-1; D may be TRBD1 (6 bases). Deletions cut 4 bases from V and 3 bases from J, with 15 bases between. Germline V lookup: CDR1 LGHDT, CDR2 YNNKEL (reference sequence). CDR3 size: 15 residues. The CDR3 DNA sequence: TGTGCCAGCAGCCCGTGGGCAGGGGCCTACACTGAAGCTTTCTTT. It encodes CASSPWAGAYTEAFF.

This chain links TRBV6-2 or TRBV6-3 with TRBJ1-5; 9 nucleotides line up with TRBD1. J gave up 5 bases and V 4 bases, and 6 bases lay outside the gene matches. The germline V gene has CDR1 MNHEY and CDR2 SVGEGT. The length of the CDR3 is 15 residues. The CDR3 region is CASSSGGQGHQPQHF. CDR3 nucleotide sequence: TGTGCCAGCAGTTCCGGGGGACAGGGTCATCAGCCCCAGCATTTT.

J is TRBJ1-5 and V is TRBV6-2 or TRBV6-3; 8 bases line up with TRBD1. In germline, CDR1 is MNHEY, CDR2 SVGEGT. The CDR3 runs 16 residues. With 0 bases clipped from V and 5 bases from J, the junction kept 6 bases outside the gene matches. The CDR3 loop is CASSYSTGGPYQPQHF. The CDR3 coding sequence is TGTGCCAGCAGTTACTCAACAGGGGGTCCGTATCAGCCCCAGCATTTT.

The gene calls are TRBV18 and TRBJ2-7, with TRBD2 matching over 8 bases. The CDR3 loop spans 19 amino acids. Germline CDR1 is KGHSH and CDR2 is LQKENI. The junction had 17 bases not matched to a gene; V was cut back by 2 bases and J by 2 bases. The chain's CDR3 is CASSPGPGGQLGPAYEQYF. Here the CDR3 DNA reads TGTGCCAGCTCACCAGGTCCGGGGGGGCAGTTAGGACCAGCCTACGAGCAGTACTTC.

V usage is TRBV6-2 or TRBV6-3 and J usage is TRBJ2-5; D is unresolved. CDR3 length equals 17 residues. V shed 5 bases and J shed 0 bases, with 19 bases lying between them. Germline lookup yields CDR1 MNHEY and CDR2 SVGEGT. The chain's CDR3 is CASSPLWRMAYQETQYF. Written as DNA, the CDR3 is TGTGCCAGCAGTCCCTTATGGAGAATGGCGTACCAAGAGACCCAGTACTTC.

The chain couples TRBV10-3 to TRBJ2-3, with TRBD2 matching over 10 bases. V dropped 3 bases and J dropped 5; count of bases not matched to a gene: 8. CDR1 is ENHRY and CDR2 is SYGVKD in the germline V gene. The CDR3 totals 16 residues. DNA for the CDR3: TGTGCCATCAGTGATCAGCGGGGGGGCGGGAAAGATACGCAGTATTTT. It encodes CAISDQRGGGKDTQYF.

V usage is TRBV12-2 and J usage is TRBJ2-2; TRBD2, the D gene given by the table, was not confirmed from the DNA. TRBV12-2 is a documented pseudogene. This CDR3 has 20 residues. CDR3 in amino acids: CASRLAVGLAGVRNTGELFF. The DNA for the CDR3 is TGTGCAAGTCGCTTAGCGGTGGGACTAGCGGGAGTTAGGAACACCGGGGAGCTGTTTTTT.

The chain recombines TRBV7-7 with TRBJ2-2; 7 bases fit TRBD1. V lost 4 bases, J lost 6 bases, and 5 bases stayed unmatched. Germline CDR1 and CDR2: SSHAT and FNYEAQ (reference sequence). CDR3 size: 14 residues. The chain's CDR3 is CASSYGTVPGELFF. The DNA for the CDR3 is TGTGCCAGCAGCTACGGGACAGTCCCCGGGGAGCTGTTTTTT.

This clone was detected once. This rearrangement joins TRBV18 to TRBJ2-7; D perhaps matches TRBD1 (6 bases). The CDR3 loop spans 16 amino acids. Germline lookup yields CDR1 KGHSH and CDR2 LQKENI. V lost 2 bases, J lost 0 bases, and 14 bases lay in between. The CDR3 loop reads CASSPTGTQSSYEQYF. The CDR3 coding sequence is TGTGCCAGCTCACCAACAGGGACCCAAAGCTCCTACGAGCAGTACTTC. Filled out from reference TRBV18 and TRBJ2-7, the complete variable domain reads NAGVMQNPRHLVRRRGQEARLRCSPMKGHSHVYWYRQLPEEGLKFMVYLQKENIIDESGMPKERFSAEFPKEGPSILRIQQVVRGDSAAYFCASSPTGTQSSYEQYFGPGTRLTVT.

The rearrangement links TRBV5-1 to TRBJ2-5; the match to TRBD2 covers 7 bases. The CDR3 extends over 16 amino acids. V shed 1 base and J 2 bases; nucleotides not matched to a gene: 8. Germline CDR1 SGHRS, CDR2 YFSETQ. The CDR3 sequence: CASSLTLGLGQETQYF. DNA for the CDR3: TGCGCCAGCAGCTTGACCCTAGGACTAGGGCAAGAGACCCAGTACTTC.

The chain employs TRBV18 and TRBJ2-7; the D gene is possibly TRBD1 (5 bases). The ends were cut back, 4 bases at V and 5 bases at J, with 12 bases in the middle. The CDR3 totals 13 residues. Germline CDR1 KGHSH, CDR2 LQKENI. The CDR3 protein is CASSQGRTHEQYF. The CDR3 DNA is TGTGCCAGCTCACAAGGCAGGACACACGAGCAGTACTTC.

The chain joins TRBV6-5 to TRBJ1-2, with a weak D call TRBD1 (6 bases). Germline lookup yields CDR1 MNHEY and CDR2 SVGAGI. Deletions cut 8 bases from V and 0 bases from J, with 10 bases between. This CDR3 comprises 13 residues. The CDR3 here is CASGQWANYGYTF. In DNA form, the CDR3 reads TGTGCCAGCGGACAGTGGGCTAACTATGGCTACACCTTC.

V is TRBV12-5 and J is TRBJ1-2; D unresolved. V was pared by 1 base and J by 5 bases, with 11 bases between. The CDR3 consists of 14 residues. Germline CDR1 LGHNT, CDR2 FRNRAP. This CDR3 reads CASGLDPTFYGYTF. CDR3 nucleotides: TGTGCTAGTGGTTTGGATCCTACGTTTTATGGCTACACCTTC.

The rearrangement links TRBV5-1 to TRBJ2-5, with 7 bases matching TRBD2. The CDR3 loop spans 13 amino acids. The V segment lost 3 bases and the J segment 8 bases; nucleotides outside the gene matches: 7. Germline V gene data show CDR1 as SGHRS and CDR2 as YFSETQ. The CDR3 protein is CASSSSGGDTQYF. The CDR3 bases are TGCGCCAGCAGCTCCTCGGGGGGAGATACCCAGTACTTC.

This chain connects TRBV5-1 to TRBJ2-2, with 7 bases identical to TRBD1. The CDR3 spans 15 residues. The germline V gene encodes CDR1 SGHRS and CDR2 YFSETQ. V shed 4 bases, J shed 6 bases, and the junction held 9 bases outside the gene matches. DNA of the CDR3: TGCGCCAGCAGCCGGACAGGACGGGGCTCCGGGGAGCTGTTTTTT. It yields the protein CASSRTGRGSGELFF.

CDR3 DNA: TGTGCCAGCAGCCCTGGGTTGGAGGGCAGATCACCCCTCCACTTT. Residues: CASSPGLEGRSPLHF. This sequence joins TRBV9 and TRBJ1-6, with D uncertain. CDR1 is SGDLS and CDR2 is YYNGEE in the germline V gene. The ends were cut back, 4 bases at V and 10 bases at J, with 18 bases in the middle. CDR3 length equals 15 residues.

This clone has just a few counts. The gene calls are TRBV18 and TRBJ2-3, with 14 bases fitting TRBD2. There are 18 residues in the CDR3. J lost 10 bases, V lost 2 bases, and 14 bases had no gene match. Per the germline V gene, CDR1 is KGHSH and CDR2 is LQKENI. CDR3 in DNA: TGTGCCAGCTCACCAATTCCGGGACTAGCGGGGGAAGGGCGTTCGCAGTATTTT. Translating it yields CASSPIPGLAGEGRSQYF.

The chain uses TRBV5-5 and TRBJ2-1; 7 bases agree with TRBD1. The CDR3 contains 17 residues. From germline, CDR1 is SGHKS and CDR2 YYEKEE (reference sequence). The V and J ends lost 0 bases and 0 bases, in that order; junction bases with no gene match: 6. CDR3: CASSLGTGPSSYNEQFF. CDR3 bases: TGTGCCAGCAGCTTGGGGACAGGCCCGAGCTCCTACAATGAGCAGTTCTTC.

The chain is built from TRBV11-2 and TRBJ1-1, with D tentatively TRBD1 (5 bases). The CDR3 is 13 residues long. V was cut by 5 bases and J by 8 bases, with 15 bases left in between. Germline V gene sequence: CDR1 SGHAT, CDR2 FQNNGV. The CDR3 region is CASSATDGPEAFF. The DNA for the CDR3 is TGTGCCAGCAGCGCGACAGACGGTCCCGAAGCTTTCTTT.

This clone is a singleton in its sample. J is TRBJ2-3 and V is TRBV6-2 or TRBV6-3, with 12 bases identical to TRBD2. V was clipped by 4 bases and J by 2 bases; unmatched bases: 1. The CDR3 totals 15 residues. In germline, CDR1 is MNHEY, CDR2 SVGEGT. The CDR3: CASSSSGGATDTQYF. The DNA of the CDR3 is TGTGCCAGCAGTTCTAGCGGGGGGGCCACAGATACGCAGTATTTT.

This chain connects TRBV7-2 to TRBJ1-1; 8 bases fit TRBD1. After removal of 1 base from V and 4 bases from J, the junction contained 5 bases not matched to a gene. CDR3 length equals 15 residues. Germline loops: CDR1 SGHTA, CDR2 FQGNSA. CDR3 nucleotide sequence: TGTGCCAGCAGCTTAGTAGGACAGGGAGGCACTGAAGCTTTCTTT. This translates into CASSLVGQGGTEAFF.

The CDR3 is CASSPGQGGNYGYTF. CDR3 bases: TGTGCCAGCAGCCCAGGACAGGGTGGAAACTATGGCTACACCTTC. The V and J genes are TRBV5-4 and TRBJ1-2, with 8 bases that match TRBD1. This CDR3 has 15 amino acids. The trim removed 4 bases at V and 2 bases at J, leaving 7 bases unmatched. From germline, CDR1 is SGHNT and CDR2 YYREEE (reference sequence).

In its sample, this clone was seen once. This sequence joins TRBV29-1 and TRBJ1-2, with D possibly TRBD1 on 6 matching bases. Germline V gene data show CDR1 as SQVTM and CDR2 as ANQGSEA. The CDR3 loop spans 12 amino acids. Trimming shortened V by 3 bases and J by 8 bases, and 13 bases separated the two germline ends. The CDR3 protein is CSVDGGQGGYTF. The CDR3 coding sequence is TGCAGCGTTGACGGGGGGCAGGGAGGCTACACCTTC.

A single count supports this clone. The genes are TRBV3-1 (or the pseudogene TRBV3-2) and TRBJ2-3; no clear D. This CDR3 region has 11 residues. The V gene's germline CDR1 is LGHDT and CDR2 YNNKEL (reference sequence). V gave up 0 bases and J gave up 10 bases, with 5 bases separating them. The CDR3 region is CASSQDSSQYF. The CDR3 DNA is TGTGCCAGCAGCCAAGACAGTTCGCAGTATTTT.

J is TRBJ2-1 and V is TRBV4-1; TRBD1 might be the D (5 bases). This CDR3 contains 14 residues. Per germline, CDR1 MGHRA and CDR2 YSYEKL. Between the trimmed V and J ends, which lost 2 bases and 5 bases, there was a span of 10 bases. In nucleotides, the CDR3 is TGCGCCAGCAGCCAACCTCAGGGAAACAATGAGCAGTTCTTC. Its translation: CASSQPQGNNEQFF.

V gene TRBV14 combines with J gene TRBJ2-3, with 7 bases lining up with TRBD2. The CDR3 is 18 residues long. The V segment lost 0 bases and the J segment 5 bases; nucleotides outside the gene matches: 14. Germline CDR1 reads SGHDN; CDR2 reads FVKESK. The CDR3, as DNA: TGTGCCAGCAGCCAAGAAGGGTCGGTAGCGGGTATAGAAGATACGCAGTATTTT. The encoded protein is CASSQEGSVAGIEDTQYF.

This clone was detected once. V usage is TRBV7-2 and J usage is TRBJ2-2, with TRBD1 identical over 8 bases. This CDR3 is built from 15 residues. After removal of 5 bases from V and 1 base from J, the junction contained 3 bases not matched to a gene. Germline CDR1 is SGHTA and CDR2 is FQGNSA. CDR3 residues: CASSQTGGNTGELFF. CDR3 DNA sequence: TGTGCCAGCAGCCAAACAGGGGGGAACACCGGGGAGCTGTTTTTT. The whole variable domain, remainder taken from reference TRBV7-2 and TRBJ2-2, is GAGVSQSPSNKVTEKGKDVELRCDPISGHTALYWYRQSLGQGLEFLIYFQGNSAPDKSGLPSDRFSAERTGGSVSTLTIQRTQQEDSAVYLCASSQTGGNTGELFFGEGSRLTVL.

The V and J genes are TRBV19 and TRBJ2-3; 9 bases map to TRBD2. Germline lookup yields CDR1 LNHDA and CDR2 SQIVND (reference sequence). The CDR3 length is 16 residues. J lost 3 bases, V lost 5 bases, and 9 bases had no gene match. CDR3 sequence (DNA): TGTGCCAGTAGTCCAAGGACTAGCGTGATGACAGATACGCAGTATTTT. Amino acids: CASSPRTSVMTDTQYF.

Worth noting for this clone: A read error may produce the germline difference seen at one junction end. This sample also contains other DNA sequences that code for the same CDR3. CDR3: CATSAMGGVGTNEKLFF. In DNA, the CDR3 is TGTGCCACCAGTGCCATGGGAGGGGTCGGAACTAATGAAAAATTGTTTTTT. The gene calls are TRBV24-1 and TRBJ1-4; weak D call: TRBD1 (5 bases). Per the germline V gene, CDR1 is KGHDR and CDR2 is SFDVKD. CDR3 length: 17 amino acids.

V and J are TRBV28 and TRBJ1-4; no clear D. The V end lost 3 bases, the J end lost 3 bases, and 14 bases lay between the germline ends. The CDR3 covers 16 residues. Germline V gives CDR1 MDHEN, CDR2 SYDVKM. The chain's CDR3 is CASSFTTHLSNEKLFF. For the CDR3, the DNA is TGTGCCAGCAGTTTCACGACACATCTTTCTAATGAAAAACTGTTTTTT.

The genes are TRBV28 and TRBJ2-5; D unclear. Germline V gives CDR1 MDHEN, CDR2 SYDVKM. V was cut by 3 bases and J by 0 bases, with 5 bases left in between. CDR3 length equals 13 residues. The CDR3 bases are TGTGCCAGCAGTTTTTCGTACCAAGAGACCCAGTACTTC. Encoded protein: CASSFSYQETQYF. The whole variable domain, remainder taken from reference TRBV28 and TRBJ2-5, is DVKVTQSSRYLVKRTGEKVFLECVQDMDHENMFWYRQDPGLGLRLIYFSYDVKMKEKGDIPEGYSVSREKKERFSLILESASTNQTSMYLCASSFSYQETQYFGPGTRLLVL.

V usage is TRBV9 and J usage is TRBJ1-1; 8 bases align to TRBD1. From germline, CDR1 is SGDLS and CDR2 YYNGEE. The V and J ends lost 3 bases and 3 bases, in that order; junction bases with no gene match: 7. This CDR3 is 15 amino acids long. The CDR3 is CASSDGQGWDTEAFF. The CDR3 DNA reads as TGTGCCAGCAGCGATGGACAGGGATGGGACACTGAAGCTTTCTTT.